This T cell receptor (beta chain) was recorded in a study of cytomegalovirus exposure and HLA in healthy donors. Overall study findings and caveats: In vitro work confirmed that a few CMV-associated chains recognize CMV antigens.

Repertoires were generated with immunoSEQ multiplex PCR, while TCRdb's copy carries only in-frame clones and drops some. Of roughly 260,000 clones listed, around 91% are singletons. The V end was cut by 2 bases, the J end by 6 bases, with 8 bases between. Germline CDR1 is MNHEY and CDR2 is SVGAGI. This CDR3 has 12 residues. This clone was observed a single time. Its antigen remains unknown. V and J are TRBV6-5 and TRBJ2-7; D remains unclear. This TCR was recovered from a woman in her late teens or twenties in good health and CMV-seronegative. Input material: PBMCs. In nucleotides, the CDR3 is TGTGCCAGCAGTTACAATGGGCTCGAGCAGTACTTC. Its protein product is CASSYNGLEQYF.